This T cell receptor beta chain was identified during a study of blood T cell repertoires in COVID-19. Turning to the study itself: In each case, the material was cDNA or gDNA derived from T cells, B-cell-depleted T cells, or PBMCs.

Individuals aged about 18 to 89 years were recruited from approximately 22 US areas. What the recovered Cohort 3 donors had was two negative PCRs, clearance, or symptom resolution. CDR1 is LGHNA and CDR2 is YNFKEQ in the germline V gene. The CDR3 runs 15 residues. V dropped 0 bases and J dropped 8 bases, with 16 bases sitting between them. Original data processing: Estimation of nucleated cell counts was performed using reference gene primer amplification. Clones were sequenced by immunoSEQ multiplex PCR, and TCRdb holds only the in-frame ones, with some missing. The DNA gave D and trimming, while V, J and clone size come from that table. The sample has roughly 380,000 clones, approximately 87% seen once.

The chain couples TRBV4-2 to TRBJ1-2, with D uncertain. The TCR comes from a man aged 25-45 years who had recovered from COVID-19. Sequencing used PBMCs or T cells enriched from blood (not recorded which). CDR3 coding DNA: TGTGCCAGCAGCCAAGATCCCACGGGGAATGGCGGCTACACCTTC. Amino acid sequence: CASSQDPTGNGGYTF.